Sequencing of this T cell receptor beta chain was carried out in a study of T cell responses to AZD1222 COVID-19 vaccine. Data came from immunoSEQ multiplex PCR; TCRdb stores just in-frame clones and leaves some out. The sample yields around 160,000 clones, around 93% seen once. The study's findings and limits: Spike-specific TCR repertoires showed rising breadth and depth after two AZD1222 doses. Nearly half of spike-specific TCRs reportedly go after variant regions that carry no mutations.

About this clone itself: Its antigen remains unknown.

The CDR3 extends over 14 amino acids. Trimming removed 1 base at V and 4 bases at J, with 10 bases between. The germline V gene encodes CDR1 SGHTA and CDR2 FQGNSA. The material was peripheral blood, obtained on day 0 of AZD1222 vaccination. The V and J genes are TRBV7-2 and TRBJ1-2; possible D gene TRBD1, 5 bases. The sequence derives from an adult in good health. CDR3 protein: CASSLVPGTYGYTF. CDR3 bases: TGTGCCAGCAGCTTAGTTCCAGGGACCTATGGCTACACCTTC.